Presented here are 3 T cell receptor beta chains from one specimen sequenced in a study of CD8 T cells in ankylosing spondylitis. TCRdb recomputed calls from the 5' RACE reads with MiXCR, one row per CDR3 protein. The sample has 150,000 to 200,000 distinct CDR3 sequences, 10% to 15% seen once; the top ten hold about 11%. The source material was blood, either unsorted or a sorted T cell fraction (not recorded which). These receptors all come from a female donor with ankylosing spondylitis or in good health (not recorded which).

This clonotype occurred many times. The V call is TRBV29-1, the J call TRBJ2-7; 7 bases align to TRBD1. The V segment lost 7 bases and the J segment 9 bases; nucleotides outside the gene matches: 9. Germline assignment: CDR1 SQVTM and CDR2 ANQGSEA. The CDR3 sequence is 11 residues long. The chain's CDR3 is CSGSRGKVQYF. The CDR3 DNA follows: TGCAGCGGCAGCAGGGGGAAGGTGCAGTACTTC.

The table lists this clonotype with a few counts. The genes are TRBV7-8 and TRBJ1-5, with TRBD1 matching 8 bases. Germline loops: CDR1 SGHVS, CDR2 FQNEAQ. The CDR3 has 17 amino acids. J lost 2 bases, V lost 3 bases, and 9 bases had no gene match. The CDR3 region is CASSLWSPGGRNQPQHF. CDR3 nucleotides: TGTGCCAGCAGCTTGTGGAGTCCAGGGGGCCGCAATCAGCCCCAGCATTTT.

This clonotype was picked up many times. The gene calls are TRBV6-5 and TRBJ2-7; D is possibly TRBD1 (6 bases). Deletions cut 7 bases from V and 2 bases from J, with 18 bases between. CDR1 is MNHEY, CDR2 SVGAGI, per germline. CDR3 length: 15 residues. CDR3 loop: CASTSSTGRPYEQYF. The CDR3 region has the DNA TGTGCCAGCACTTCCTCGACAGGCCGTCCCTACGAGCAGTACTTC.